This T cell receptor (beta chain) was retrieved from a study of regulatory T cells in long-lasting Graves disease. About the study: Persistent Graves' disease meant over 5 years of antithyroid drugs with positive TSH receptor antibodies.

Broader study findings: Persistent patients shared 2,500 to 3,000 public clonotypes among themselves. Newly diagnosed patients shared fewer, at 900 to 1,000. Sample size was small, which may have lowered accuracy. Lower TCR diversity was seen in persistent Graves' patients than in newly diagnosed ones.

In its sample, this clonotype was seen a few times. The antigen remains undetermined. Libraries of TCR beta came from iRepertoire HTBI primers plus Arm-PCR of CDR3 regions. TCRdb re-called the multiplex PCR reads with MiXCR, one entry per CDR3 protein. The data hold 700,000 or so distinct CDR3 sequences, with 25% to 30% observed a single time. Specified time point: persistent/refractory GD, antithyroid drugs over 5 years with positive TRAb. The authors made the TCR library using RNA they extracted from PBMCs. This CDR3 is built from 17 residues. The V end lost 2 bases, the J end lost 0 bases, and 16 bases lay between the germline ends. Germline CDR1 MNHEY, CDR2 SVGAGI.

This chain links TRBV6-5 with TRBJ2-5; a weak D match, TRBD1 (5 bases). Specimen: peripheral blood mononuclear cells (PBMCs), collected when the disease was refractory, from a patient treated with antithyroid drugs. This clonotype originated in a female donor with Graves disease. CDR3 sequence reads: CASSYPFSAGYQETQYF. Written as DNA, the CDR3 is TGTGCCAGCAGTTACCCCTTTTCCGCAGGGTACCAAGAGACCCAGTACTTC.